Detailed here is one T cell receptor (beta chain). This clonotype was recorded once. Its target antigen remains unknown. Per-base quality was not reported, and no clone a single base away is much larger than it. A lone read gives weak evidence. RNA was extracted with the RNeasy kit and roughly 0.5 to 1 ug was reverse transcribed using random hexamers. TCR beta CDR3 regions were amplified with the immunoSEQ multiplex PCR assay covering 54 Vbeta and 13 Jbeta segments. To correct PCR amplification bias, a synthetic template baseline was used for both primer optimization and computational correction. In the original analysis: Reads were annotated to V, D and J genes per IMGT and analyzed with immunoSEQ Analyzer, keeping only productive sequences. To calculate clonality, Shannon entropy was normalized by log2 of the number of productive unique sequences and then subtracted from one. Public and private clones were assessed among the 100 most prevalent clones of each patient and control. Clones were defined as Susac-specific if absent from the healthy and MS cohorts, from roughly 1,100 published viral clones and from other ImmuneACCESS disease sequences. The raw public data were reprocessed by TCRdb itself: fastp quality trimming at Q25, MiXCR clonotype calling, in-frame beta chains only. Every CDR3 protein is listed once, alongside the most common genes and DNA of its rows. The V and J calls here are based on TCRdb, not the publication. In this sample the table shows 150,000 or so distinct CDR3 sequences, 93% of which occur a single time. The ten biggest clones cover about 0.14% of the sample.

The CDR3, from cysteine to phenylalanine, totals 13 residues. CDR3 DNA is the only sequence kept; it has 39 bases, read in frame from the first base. The germline V gene yields SNHLY for CDR1 and FYNNEI for CDR2. After removal of 4 bases from V and 6 bases from J, the junction retains 4 bases not matched to a gene. Peripheral blood CD8+ and CD4+ T cells from healthy donors, Susac syndrome patients and multiple sclerosis patients were profiled by high-throughput TCR beta sequencing. The healthy donors served as controls matched for age and sex. Bulk CD8+ and CD4+ T cells were purified by magnetic negative isolation, while CD8+ TEMRA cells were enriched using FACS. Blood was drawn into EDTA tubes, processed within 24 hours, and PBMCs were isolated by density gradient centrifugation. PBMCs destined for TCR sequencing were cryopreserved in liquid nitrogen and later thawed in a 37 °C water bath. The sorted or isolated CD4+, CD8+ and CD8+ TEMRA cells had a purity of 90% or higher.

This entry belongs to a study of CD8 T cells in Susac syndrome (dated by TCRdb to between 2017 and 2020). At the level of the whole study: The study used repertoire sequencing to test whether antigen drove CD8+ T cell activation and differentiation in Susac syndrome.

Overall study results and their limits: The TCR sequencing and HLA analysis was acknowledged to have included a relatively small number of individuals.

The specimen was CD4+ T cells from PBMCs. This TCR derives from a human donor in good health. The sequence joins TRBV2 to TRBJ2-7, and 9 junction bases match TRBD1. The CDR3 reads CASSGQGGSEQYF. The nucleotides are TGTGCCAGCAGTGGACAGGGGGGGAGCGAGCAGTACTTC. The CDR3, completed at both ends by the reference TRBV2 and TRBJ2-7 genes, gives the full variable domain EPEVTQTPSHQVTQMGQEVILRCVPISNHLYFYWYRQILGQKVEFLVSFYNNEISEKSEIFDDQFSVERPDGSNFTLKIRSTKLEDSAMYFCASSGQGGSEQYFGPGTRLTVT.